This TCR beta chain was retrieved from a study of radiotherapy plus CTLA-4 blockade in lung cancer. Study details: Disease control was seen in roughly 30% of patients, objective responses in 18%. Study conclusions and caveats: With interferon-beta, early dynamics of blood T cell clones were reported to best predict response. Among blood TCR repertoires after radiotherapy plus ipilimumab, tumor-derived clones expanded.

Details on this clone: Its target is not known.

The CDR3 spans 15 residues. V was clipped by 4 bases and J by 8 bases; unmatched bases: 13. CDR1 is LNHDA and CDR2 is SQIVND in the germline V gene (reference sequence). Libraries were prepared by immunoSEQ multiplex PCR; TCRdb keeps only in-frame clonotypes and omits some of them. The repertoire consists of over 30,000 clones, with 79% occurring once and the leading ten covering 23%. With ipilimumab providing CTLA-4 blockade, focal radiation was administered to patients who had chemo-refractory metastatic non-small-cell lung cancer. The TCR originated in a human donor with non-small cell lung cancer that progressed on radiotherapy plus ipilimumab. The chain couples TRBV19 to TRBJ1-2, with 7 nucleotides matching TRBD1. This specimen consisted of peripheral blood, obtained from a patient treated with radiotherapy plus ipilimumab. The CDR3 region has the DNA TGTGCCAGTAGTACTCGACAGGGCTTTAGGGACGGCTACACCTTC. Amino acid sequence: CASSTRQGFRDGYTF.